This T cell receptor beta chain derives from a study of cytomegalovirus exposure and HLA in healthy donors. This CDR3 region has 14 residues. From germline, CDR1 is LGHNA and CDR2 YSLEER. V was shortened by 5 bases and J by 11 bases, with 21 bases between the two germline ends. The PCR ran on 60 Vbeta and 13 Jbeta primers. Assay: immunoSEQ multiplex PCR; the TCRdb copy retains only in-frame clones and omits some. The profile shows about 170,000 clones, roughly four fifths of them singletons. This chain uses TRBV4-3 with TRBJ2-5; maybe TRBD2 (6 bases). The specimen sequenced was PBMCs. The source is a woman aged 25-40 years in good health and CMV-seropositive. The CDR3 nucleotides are TGCGCCAGCAGCGTTACTAGCACGGCGAGGGAGCAGTACTTC. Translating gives CASSVTSTAREQYF.